A selection of T cell receptor beta chains follows, all from one sample in a study of patients with pleural tuberculosis. Using its own MiXCR run on the reads, TCRdb lists one record per CDR3 protein. The sample yields approximately 53,000 distinct CDR3 sequences, approximately 7.5% seen once. The receptors were gathered from a human donor with pleural tuberculosis. Each CDR3 is given with its conserved first and last residue. D genes are given only for firm matches. Size values are once, few and many counts, or a class for expanded clones, and some rows have none.

j_call,v_call,d_call,clone_size,cdr3_aa,cdr3_nt
TRBJ2-2,TRBV12-3/TRBV12-4,TRBD2,.,CASSPGLAGGNTGELFF,TGTGCCAGCAGTCCAGGACTAGCGGGAGGTAACACCGGGGAGCTGTTTTTT
TRBJ2-3,TRBV10-2,.,many,CATASGSTDTQYF,TGCGCCACCGCAAGCGGAAGCACAGATACGCAGTATTTT
TRBJ2-1,TRBV20-1,.,many,CSARDAGGVNEQFF,TGCAGTGCTAGAGATGCGGGTGGTGTCAATGAGCAGTTCTTC
TRBJ2-1,TRBV20-1,.,many,CSANFYNEQFF,TGCAGTGCTAATTTCTACAATGAGCAGTTCTTC
TRBJ1-1,TRBV20-1,.,many,CSARMGGRNTEAFF,TGCAGTGCTAGGATGGGCGGGAGGAACACTGAAGCTTTCTTT
TRBJ2-7,TRBV2,TRBD1,many,CASGKTGGYEQYF,TGTGCCAGCGGAAAGACAGGGGGTTACGAGCAGTACTTC
TRBJ2-3,TRBV4-2,.,.,CASSPQVGTDTQYF,TGTGCCAGCAGTCCGCAGGTGGGCACAGATACGCAGTATTTT
TRBJ2-3,TRBV12-3/TRBV12-4,.,many,CASSFVATGDTQYF,TGTGCCAGCAGTTTTGTTGCAACTGGGGATACGCAGTATTTT
TRBJ2-3,TRBV11-1,TRBD2,many,CASSLGGLAGSDTQYF,TGTGCCAGCAGCTTAGGGGGACTAGCGGGATCAGATACGCAGTATTTT
TRBJ2-3,TRBV20-1,.,many,CSASEPSTWGRTDTQYF,TGCAGTGCTAGCGAGCCCTCAACTTGGGGCCGCACAGATACGCAGTATTTT
TRBJ2-1,TRBV6-2/TRBV6-3,TRBD1,many,CASSYSGTGTVGEQFF,TGTGCCAGCAGTTACTCCGGGACAGGGACCGTTGGTGAGCAGTTCTTC
TRBJ2-2,TRBV11-1,.,many,CASSLAGPNSGELFF,TGTGCCAGCAGCTTAGCGGGTCCCAATTCCGGGGAGCTGTTTTTT
TRBJ1-1,TRBV11-2,.,many,CASTKSIMNTEAFF,TGTGCCAGCACCAAGAGTATAATGAACACTGAAGCTTTCTTT
TRBJ1-4,TRBV4-1,.,many,CASSPYGEQTLVEKLFF,TGCGCCAGCAGCCCCTATGGGGAACAAACCCTTGTTGAAAAACTGTTTTTT
TRBJ2-5,TRBV28,TRBD2,many,CASSSVLAGQETQYF,TGTGCCAGCAGTTCGGTCCTAGCGGGACAAGAGACCCAGTACTTC